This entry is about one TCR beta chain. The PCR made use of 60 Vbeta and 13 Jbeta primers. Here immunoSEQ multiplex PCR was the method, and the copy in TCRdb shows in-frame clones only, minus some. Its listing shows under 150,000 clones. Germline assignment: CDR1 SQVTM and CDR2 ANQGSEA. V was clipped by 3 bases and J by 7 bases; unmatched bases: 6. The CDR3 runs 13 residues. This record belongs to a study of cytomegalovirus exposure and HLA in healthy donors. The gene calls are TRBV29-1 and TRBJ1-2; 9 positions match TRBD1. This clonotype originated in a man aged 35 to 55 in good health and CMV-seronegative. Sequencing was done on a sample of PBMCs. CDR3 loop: CSVEGQGGSGYTF. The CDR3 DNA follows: TGCAGCGTTGAGGGACAGGGAGGTTCTGGCTACACCTTC.